The 18 T cell receptor beta chains listed next were all sequenced from one sample in a study of OX40 agonist ivuxolimab in advanced cancers. The method was immunoSEQ multiplex PCR; TCRdb's version includes in-frame clones alone and lacks a portion of them. The data show some 70,000 clones, roughly 85% seen once. The sequences come from CD4+ or CD8+ T cells sorted from blood, collected in a trial of the OX40 agonist ivuxolimab. The source is an adult with an advanced solid tumor such as melanoma, head and neck, liver or kidney cancer.

This clone was counted a few times. This chain links TRBV30 with TRBJ1-2, with 7 bases aligning to TRBD1. The length of the CDR3 is 16 residues. Germline CDR1 GTSNPN, CDR2 SVGIG (reference sequence). The J segment lost 2 bases and the V segment lost 1 base, leaving 10 bases of the junction unmatched. The CDR3 here is CAWSASTGMLNYGYTF. The CDR3 DNA reads TGTGCCTGGAGTGCTTCGACAGGGATGTTGAACTATGGCTACACCTTC.

This chain joins TRBV15 and TRBJ1-4, with TRBD1 as a possible D gene (5 bases). This CDR3 spans 16 amino acids. CDR1 is LNHNV and CDR2 is YYDKDF in the germline V gene (reference sequence). Trimming removed 5 bases from V and 6 bases from J, with 19 bases in between. The CDR3 nucleotides read TGTGCCACCAGCGGGAGACAGCGGTTGGGTGATGAAAAACTGTTTTTT. Amino acid sequence: CATSGRQRLGDEKLFF.

The count of this clone is one. The V call is TRBV6-5, the J call TRBJ2-7; the D gene is possibly TRBD1 (6 bases). Deletions cut 5 bases from V and 7 bases from J, with 15 bases between. The CDR3 extends over 13 amino acids. In germline, CDR1 is MNHEY, CDR2 SVGAGI. CDR3 in DNA: TGTGCCAGCAGTCGACAGGCCCCGGGAGAGCAGTACTTC. Amino acids: CASSRQAPGEQYF.

This clone was seen only once. This chain uses TRBV27 with TRBJ1-6; tentatively, D is TRBD1 (6 bases). Trimming cost V 2 bases and J 10 bases, with 15 bases left between them. The length of the CDR3 is 15 residues. Germline CDR1 MNHEY, CDR2 SMNVEV (reference sequence). This CDR3 reads CASSLTGNVWSPLHF. The CDR3 DNA follows: TGTGCCAGCAGTTTAACAGGGAATGTTTGGTCACCCCTCCACTTT.

V gene TRBV21-1 combines with J gene TRBJ2-3. TRBV21-1 is flagged as a pseudogene. CDR3 length: 14 residues. CDR3 region: CASSKADRTDTQYF. The DNA for the CDR3 is TGTGCCAGCAGCAAAGCCGATCGCACAGATACGCAGTATTTT.

The CDR3 DNA is TGTGCCAGCAGTTACTCGCGAGGGGAAAGGACCGGGGAGCTGTTTTTT. Translated, it gives CASSYSRGERTGELFF. The chain combines TRBV6-6 with TRBJ2-2; D could derive from TRBD1 or TRBD2 (5 bases each). The germline gives CDR1 MNHNY, CDR2 SVGAGI (reference sequence). The length of the CDR3 is 16 residues. Trimming pared 0 bases from V and 5 bases from J, leaving 13 bases between.

The chain uses TRBV12-5 and TRBJ1-3; 9 nucleotides line up with TRBD1. The CDR3 has 18 amino acids. The germline V gene encodes CDR1 LGHNT and CDR2 FRNRAP. With 1 base clipped from V and 2 bases from J, the junction kept 9 bases outside the gene matches. This chain's CDR3 is CASGLDYAGQGAGNTIYF. CDR3 nucleotides: TGTGCTAGTGGTTTGGATTATGCGGGACAGGGAGCTGGAAACACCATATATTTT.

The chain couples TRBV11-2 to TRBJ1-2, with unresolved D. This CDR3 has 14 amino acids. Trimming removed 3 bases from V and 0 bases from J, with 8 bases in between. The V gene's germline CDR1 is SGHAT and CDR2 FQNNGV. The CDR3 DNA follows: TGTGCCAGCAGCTTCAGACCAGCTAACTATGGCTACACCTTC. It specifies CASSFRPANYGYTF.

The chain joins TRBV21-1 to TRBJ1-6; the DNA was not used to check the table's D call, TRBD1. TRBV21-1 constitutes a pseudogene. This CDR3 is 17 amino acids long. DNA for the CDR3: TGTGCCAGCAGGAACCTAGGACAGGGTGAGGAGGATTCACCCCTCCACTTT. Translation gives CASRNLGQGEEDSPLHF.

The chain is built from TRBV2 and TRBJ1-5, with a weak D call TRBD1 (5 bases). The CDR3 has 15 amino acids. Germline V gives CDR1 SNHLY, CDR2 FYNNEI. V lost 5 bases and J lost 2, with 13 bases in between. DNA for the CDR3: TGTGCCAGCAGTCGGGACGGATGGGGCAATCAGCCCCAGCATTTT. Translated: CASSRDGWGNQPQHF.

CDR3 in DNA: TGTGCCAGCAGGGGGCTTGAGACCCAGTACTTC. This translates into CASRGLETQYF. V is TRBV28 and J is TRBJ2-5; D is possibly TRBD1 (5 bases). This CDR3 has 11 amino acids. Germline CDR1 is MDHEN and CDR2 is SYDVKM. Trimming pared 6 bases from V and 5 bases from J, leaving 7 bases between.

The CDR3 loop reads CASRRQGNYGYTF. In nucleotides, the CDR3 is TGTGCCAGCAGGCGGCAAGGCAACTATGGCTACACCTTC. The chain combines TRBV2 with TRBJ1-2, with D uncertain. Trimming took off 6 bases at V and 2 bases at J, with 10 bases between the two ends. The CDR3 is made up of 13 amino acids. Germline V gene lookup returns CDR1 SNHLY and CDR2 FYNNEI.

In this sample, this clone turned up once. The CDR3 sequence: CASSLGGGTSRETQYF. In DNA form, the CDR3 reads TGCGCCAGCAGCTTGGGGGGAGGAACTAGCCGGGAGACCCAGTACTTC. This sequence joins TRBV5-1 and TRBJ2-5, with D possibly TRBD2 on 6 matching bases. The germline V and J ends were trimmed by 0 bases and 5 bases, with 17 bases remaining between them. CDR3 size: 16 residues. Germline CDR1 and CDR2: SGHRS and YFSETQ. Full variable domain (remainder filled in from reference TRBV5-1 and TRBJ2-5): KAGVTQTPRYLIKTRGQQVTLSCSPISGHRSVSWYQQTPGQGLQFLFEYFSETQRNKGNFPGRFSGRQFSNSRSEMNVSTLELGDSALYLCASSLGGGTSRETQYFGPGTRLLVL.

The chain couples TRBV4-3 to TRBJ2-7; D is uncertain. This CDR3 has 13 amino acids. The germline gives CDR1 LGHNA, CDR2 YSLEER. V was clipped by 4 bases and J by 3 bases, with 10 bases between them. Written as DNA, the CDR3 is TGCGCCAGCAGCCCAAAGTGGGGCTACGAGCAGTACTTC. It encodes CASSPKWGYEQYF.

The chain combines TRBV18 with TRBJ2-7, with TRBD2 as a possible D gene (7 bases). The CDR3 consists of 16 residues. Germline values: CDR1 KGHSH, CDR2 LQKENI. Trimming shortened V by 2 bases and J by 2 bases, and 16 bases separated the two germline ends. This CDR3 reads CASSPREGGGTYEQYF. CDR3 sequence (DNA): TGTGCCAGCTCACCAAGAGAGGGAGGGGGGACCTACGAGCAGTACTTC.

The rearrangement joins TRBV7-2 to TRBJ1-1; D is unresolved. Germline V gives CDR1 SGHTA, CDR2 FQGNSA. The ends were cut back, 2 bases at V and 0 bases at J, with 4 bases in the middle. This CDR3 spans 13 amino acids. CDR3 protein: CASSLSVNTEAFF. The CDR3 DNA reads TGTGCCAGCAGCTTAAGTGTGAACACTGAAGCTTTCTTT. The entire variable domain, with the rest obtained from reference TRBV7-2 and TRBJ1-1, is as follows: GAGVSQSPSNKVTEKGKDVELRCDPISGHTALYWYRQSLGQGLEFLIYFQGNSAPDKSGLPSDRFSAERTGGSVSTLTIQRTQQEDSAVYLCASSLSVNTEAFFGQGTRLTVV.

This clone was counted once. V is TRBV28 and J is TRBJ1-4; D unclear. The CDR3 runs 15 residues. In germline, CDR1 is MDHEN, CDR2 SYDVKM. Trimming shortened V by 3 bases and J by 7 bases, and 15 bases separated the two germline ends. The CDR3, as DNA: TGTGCCAGCAGTTTTTCACGGGTGGGTTCTGAAAAACTGTTTTTT. It translates to CASSFSRVGSEKLFF.

The rearrangement links TRBV7-6 to TRBJ2-3; D unresolved. V lost 1 base to trimming and J lost 1 base, with 15 bases between them. CDR3 size: 17 residues. CDR1 SGHVS and CDR2 FNYEAQ come from the germline V gene. This CDR3 reads CASSLGFRARGTDTQYF. In DNA form, the CDR3 reads TGTGCCAGCAGCTTAGGGTTCCGGGCGAGAGGCACAGATACGCAGTATTTT.